The 26 T cell receptor beta chains given below trace back to one sample, sequenced in a study of vaccination effects on CD4 cells after COVID-19. Their antigen targets remain unknown. Pools of viral peptides were used by the ViraFEST assay to expand antigen-specific CD4+ T cells ahead of sequencing. With more than 9 days of culture completed, CD4+ T cells were isolated. Among the vaccine recipients, none had a prior SARS-CoV-2 infection, and nucleocapsid antibodies were negative. Sequencing was performed with immunoSEQ multiplex PCR; in TCRdb, only in-frame clones are kept and a portion is missing. Altogether under 80,000 clones are present, 78% being singletons, with the ten largest covering about 10%. Sequenced here: CD4+ T cells from PBMCs cultured with SARS-CoV-2 spike peptides, sampled before COVID-19 vaccination. The receptors were gathered from a human donor who received a COVID-19 vaccine.

The chain uses TRBV7-8 and TRBJ2-3, with TRBD1 as a possible D gene (5 bases). Looked up from germline, CDR1 is SGHVS and CDR2 is FQNEAQ. Between the trimmed V and J ends, which lost 5 bases and 2 bases, there was a span of 17 bases. CDR3 length equals 16 residues. The CDR3 sequence is CASSLGQLLLTDTQYF. The DNA of the CDR3 is TGTGCCAGCAGCCTAGGACAACTCCTTCTCACAGATACGCAGTATTTT.

V and J are TRBV7-2 and TRBJ2-2, with TRBD2 as a possible D gene (5 bases). CDR1 and CDR2 from the germline V gene are SGHTA and FQGNSA. V gave up 2 bases and J gave up 6 bases, with 10 bases separating them. This CDR3 has 14 amino acids. The CDR3 DNA reads as TGTGCCAGCAGCTTAAAAACTAGTTCCGGGGAGCTGTTTTTT. Translation gives CASSLKTSSGELFF.

This chain links TRBV20-1 with TRBJ1-6; tentatively, D is TRBD1 (5 bases). Between the trimmed V and J ends, which lost 3 bases and 7 bases, there was a span of 13 bases. The CDR3 is 14 residues long. CDR1 and CDR2 (germline): DFQATT, SNEGSKA (reference sequence). For the CDR3, the DNA is TGCAGTGCTAGTGCTCGGCAGGGAAATTCACCCCTCCACTTT. It is translated as CSASARQGNSPLHF.

This clone has more than one count but fewer than ten. The V gene is TRBV7-8, the J gene TRBJ1-1; D gene ambiguous. The V end was cut by 3 bases, the J end by 3 bases, with 8 bases between. CDR3 length: 13 amino acids. Germline V gives CDR1 SGHVS, CDR2 FQNEAQ. The CDR3 loop reads CASSFLGDTEAFF. The CDR3 DNA is TGTGCCAGCAGCTTTCTCGGGGACACTGAAGCTTTCTTT.

The rearrangement uses TRBV12-3 or TRBV12-4 and TRBJ1-5; no definite D call. Trimming left V 3 bases short and J 7 bases short, with 7 bases between. The CDR3 sequence is 12 residues long. CDR3 sequence (DNA): TGTGCCAGCAGTTTCAGCGAGCAGCCCCAGCATTTT. This gives the protein CASSFSEQPQHF.

The chain carries TRBV7-9 and TRBJ2-3; D not certain. V was cut by 1 base and J by 0 bases, with 14 bases left in between. The germline CDR1 and CDR2 sequences are SEHNR and FQNEAQ (reference sequence). This CDR3 has 17 residues. CDR3 residues: CASSLVTIMDSTDTQYF. The CDR3 DNA sequence: TGTGCCAGCAGCTTAGTGACAATAATGGACAGCACAGATACGCAGTATTTT. The whole variable domain, remainder taken from reference TRBV7-9 and TRBJ2-3, is DTGVSQNPRHKITKRGQNVTFRCDPISEHNRLYWYRQTLGQGPEFLTYFQNEAQLEKSRLLSDRFSAERPKGSFSTLEIQRTEQGDSAMYLCASSLVTIMDSTDTQYFGPGTRLTVL.

The J gene is TRBJ2-4, the V gene TRBV5-1; D unresolved. The CDR3 length is 13 residues. Germline V gives CDR1 SGHRS, CDR2 YFSETQ. Trimming cost V 7 bases and J 1 base, with 9 bases left between them. This CDR3 reads CASSEVAKNIQYF. The CDR3 coding sequence is TGCGCCAGCTCCGAGGTGGCCAAAAACATTCAGTACTTC.

This clone was seen only a few times. The CDR3 is CASSDSFEDTGELFF. As DNA, the CDR3 is TGCGCCAGCAGTGACAGCTTCGAGGACACCGGGGAGCTGTTTTTT. The chain uses TRBV10-1 and TRBJ2-2; the D is unclear. CDR3 size: 15 residues. From germline, CDR1 is WNHNN and CDR2 SYGVQD (reference sequence). Trimming took off 3 bases at V and 3 bases at J, with 11 bases between the two ends.

DNA for the CDR3: TGCGCCAGCAGCCTCGGGACAGGGGTCTACGAGCAGTACGTC. Translation gives CASSLGTGVYEQYV. This chain joins TRBV5-1 and TRBJ2-7; 10 positions agree with TRBD1. Unmatched junction bases numbered 4, after V lost 4 bases and J lost 3 bases. Germline lookup yields CDR1 SGHRS and CDR2 YFSETQ. This CDR3 has 14 residues.

This chain links TRBV12-5 with TRBJ2-3; D is undetermined. V gave up 1 base and J gave up 0 bases, with 11 bases separating them. The germline CDR1 and CDR2 sequences are LGHNT and FRNRAP. CDR3 length: 16 residues. The CDR3 reads CASGLDTMISTDTQYF. The CDR3 nucleotides read TGTGCTAGTGGTTTGGACACAATGATTAGCACAGATACGCAGTATTTT.

The V call is TRBV5-1, the J call TRBJ2-1; 10 bases fit TRBD2. In germline, CDR1 is SGHRS, CDR2 YFSETQ. The CDR3 length is 19 residues. Trimming took 2 bases from V and 4 from J; bases not matched to a gene: 15. CDR3 sequence (DNA): TGCGCCAGCAGCTTCCTAGCGGGGGCGCAAAACCGGCGGTACAATGAGCAGTTCTTC. Amino acids: CASSFLAGAQNRRYNEQFF.

The V call is TRBV19, the J call TRBJ2-5; TRBD2 aligns across 10 bases. The CDR3 runs 17 residues. Germline V gives CDR1 LNHDA, CDR2 SQIVND (reference sequence). The V and J ends lost 3 bases and 4 bases, in that order; junction bases with no gene match: 11. CDR3 DNA: TGTGCCAGTAGTATGTCCTTGACTAGCGGGCCGGGAGAGACCCAGTACTTC. It codes for CASSMSLTSGPGETQYF.

The genes are TRBV5-1 and TRBJ2-5, with 7 bases lining up with TRBD1. CDR3 length: 14 amino acids. Looked up from germline, CDR1 is SGHRS and CDR2 is YFSETQ. The V segment lost 4 bases and the J segment 2 bases; nucleotides outside the gene matches: 5. In DNA, the CDR3 is TGCGCCAGCAGCGCCCGGACAGGTCAAGAGACCCAGTACTTC. Protein: CASSARTGQETQYF.

The chain couples TRBV7-9 to TRBJ1-1; D not certain. Germline V CDR1 and CDR2: SEHNR, FQNEAQ (reference sequence). V lost 5 bases to trimming and J lost 3 bases, with 13 bases between them. This CDR3 contains 14 residues. DNA for the CDR3: TGTGCCAGCAGCCCTAAGGGATGGTACACTGAAGCTTTCTTT. It translates to CASSPKGWYTEAFF.

This chain joins TRBV5-1 and TRBJ1-3; weak D call: TRBD1 (5 bases). Germline loops: CDR1 SGHRS, CDR2 YFSETQ. The CDR3 is 15 residues long. V lost 4 bases and J lost 0, with 11 bases in between. The CDR3 loop reads CASSPGRSSGNTIYF. The CDR3 region has the DNA TGCGCCAGCAGCCCGGGACGGTCCTCTGGAAACACCATATATTTT.

This clone is a singleton in its sample. V usage is TRBV30 and J usage is TRBJ1-1, with unresolved D. The germline gives CDR1 GTSNPN, CDR2 SVGIG (reference sequence). There are 15 residues in the CDR3. Trimming took 2 bases from V and 1 from J, leaving 14 bases between them. The CDR3 here is CAWSILGRGNTEAFF. In DNA, the CDR3 is TGTGCCTGGAGTATCCTGGGAAGAGGGAACACTGAAGCTTTCTTT.

This rearrangement joins TRBV15 to TRBJ2-6; D remains unclear. Trimming shortened V by 0 bases and J by 1 base, and 16 bases separated the two germline ends. The CDR3 loop spans 19 amino acids. Germline V gives CDR1 LNHNV, CDR2 YYDKDF (reference sequence). The CDR3 region has the DNA TGTGCCACCAGCAGAGAAGAGACCAATTTTCAATCTGGGGCCAACGTCCTGACTTTC. Amino acid sequence: CATSREETNFQSGANVLTF.

This clone was seen a few times. The rearrangement uses TRBV2 and TRBJ1-4; D is undetermined. There are 15 residues in the CDR3. Trimming removed 6 bases from V and 3 bases from J, with 14 bases in between. Germline CDR1 reads SNHLY; CDR2 reads FYNNEI. The CDR3 coding sequence is TGTGCCAGCAGGACCCCTAGGGTGGCTAATGAAAAACTGTTTTTT. This encodes CASRTPRVANEKLFF.

The rearrangement joins TRBV4-1 to TRBJ1-6, with D tentatively TRBD1 (6 bases). This CDR3 region has 14 residues. The V gene lost 4 bases and the J gene lost 9 bases, with 13 bases spanning the gap. Germline V CDR1 and CDR2: MGHRA, YSYEKL. The CDR3 DNA is TGCGCCAGCAGCCTAGCACCAGGGGTTTCACCCCTCCACTTT. Translated: CASSLAPGVSPLHF.

This chain uses TRBV5-1 with TRBJ1-1; 7 bases line up with TRBD1. Germline V CDR1 and CDR2: SGHRS, YFSETQ. After removal of 2 bases from V and 0 bases from J, the junction contained 7 bases not matched to a gene. The CDR3 covers 16 residues. CDR3 residues: CASSLGDRLMNTEAFF. The CDR3 nucleotides read TGCGCCAGCAGCTTAGGGGACAGACTCATGAACACTGAAGCTTTCTTT.

This clone appeared a few times. The CDR3 sequence: CASSLGAVNTEAFF. The DNA for the CDR3 is TGCGCCAGCAGCTTGGGGGCGGTGAACACTGAAGCTTTCTTT. The V and J genes are TRBV5-1 and TRBJ1-1, with D hard to call. Germline V gene sequence: CDR1 SGHRS, CDR2 YFSETQ. There are 14 residues in the CDR3. With 0 bases removed from V and 0 bases from J, the gap between germline ends came to 6 bases.

The chain links TRBV4-2 to TRBJ2-5, with D perhaps matching TRBD1 or TRBD2 (5 bases each). V lost 6 bases and J lost 11, with 22 bases in between. CDR1 and CDR2 (germline): LGHNA, YNFKEQ. The CDR3 extends over 14 amino acids. CDR3 in amino acids: CASSREGTESLQYF. The CDR3 region has the DNA TGTGCCAGCAGTCGAGAGGGGACCGAGAGTTTGCAGTACTTC.

The rearrangement uses TRBV5-1 and TRBJ2-2, with D maybe TRBD2 (6 bases). The V end lost 0 bases, the J end lost 5 bases, and 8 bases lay between the germline ends. The CDR3 extends over 14 amino acids. CDR1 SGHRS and CDR2 YFSETQ come from the germline V gene. In DNA form, the CDR3 reads TGCGCCAGCAGCTTGGGGGCGGGGACCGGGGAGCTGTTTTTT. It translates to CASSLGAGTGELFF.

This chain links TRBV18 with TRBJ1-3, with D tentatively TRBD1 (6 bases). The CDR3 consists of 16 residues. Germline-derived CDR1 and CDR2 are KGHSH and LQKENI. Trimming pared 3 bases from V and 3 bases from J, leaving 15 bases between. This chain's CDR3 is CASSPVGGSNGNTIYF. CDR3 DNA: TGTGCCAGCTCACCGGTCGGGGGCTCTAATGGAAACACCATATATTTT.

J is TRBJ2-5 and V is TRBV18, with TRBD2 as a possible D gene (6 bases). This CDR3 region has 15 residues. CDR1 is KGHSH and CDR2 is LQKENI in the germline V gene. V was trimmed by 1 base and J by 2 bases, leaving 11 bases between them. The CDR3 DNA follows: TGTGCCAGCTCACCACTTAGGAGGGATCAAGAGACCCAGTACTTC. Amino acid sequence: CASSPLRRDQETQYF.

CDR3 residues: CASSYGQGATGNQPQHF. As DNA, the CDR3 is TGTGCCAGCAGTTATGGACAGGGTGCGACTGGGAATCAGCCCCAGCATTTT. The chain is built from TRBV6-2 or TRBV6-3 and TRBJ1-5; 8 bases agree with TRBD1. V trimming: 3 bases; J trimming: 4 bases; junction bases outside the gene matches: 11. The CDR3 has 17 amino acids. Germline V lookup: CDR1 MNHEY, CDR2 SVGEGT.